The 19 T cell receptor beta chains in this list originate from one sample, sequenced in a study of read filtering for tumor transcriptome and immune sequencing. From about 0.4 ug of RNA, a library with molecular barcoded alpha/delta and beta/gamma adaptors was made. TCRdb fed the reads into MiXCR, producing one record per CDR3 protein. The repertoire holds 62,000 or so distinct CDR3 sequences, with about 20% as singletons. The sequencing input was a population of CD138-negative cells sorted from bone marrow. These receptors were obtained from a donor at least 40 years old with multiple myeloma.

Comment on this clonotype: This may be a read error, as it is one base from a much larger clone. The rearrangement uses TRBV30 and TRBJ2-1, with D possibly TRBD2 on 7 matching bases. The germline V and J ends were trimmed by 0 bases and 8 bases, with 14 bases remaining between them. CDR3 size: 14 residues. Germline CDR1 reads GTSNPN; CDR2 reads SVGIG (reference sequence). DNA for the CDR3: TGTGCCTGGAGTGTAGGGGGAGGGGTCGATGAGCAGTTCTTC. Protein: CAWSVGGGVDEQFF.

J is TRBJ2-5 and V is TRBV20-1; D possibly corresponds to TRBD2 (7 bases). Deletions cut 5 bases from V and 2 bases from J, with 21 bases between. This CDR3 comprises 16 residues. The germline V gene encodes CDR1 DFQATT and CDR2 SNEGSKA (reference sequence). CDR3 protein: CSAGEGGSGFQETQYF. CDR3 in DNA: TGCAGTGCTGGGGAAGGGGGTAGCGGGTTTCAAGAGACCCAGTACTTC.

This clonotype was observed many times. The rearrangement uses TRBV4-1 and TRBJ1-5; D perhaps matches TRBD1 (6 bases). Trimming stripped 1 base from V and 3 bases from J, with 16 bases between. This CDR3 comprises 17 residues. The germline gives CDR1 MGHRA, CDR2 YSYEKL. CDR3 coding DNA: TGCGCCAGCAGCCAAGTAGATGACAGGCTGTACAATCAGCCCCAGCATTTT. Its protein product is CASSQVDDRLYNQPQHF.

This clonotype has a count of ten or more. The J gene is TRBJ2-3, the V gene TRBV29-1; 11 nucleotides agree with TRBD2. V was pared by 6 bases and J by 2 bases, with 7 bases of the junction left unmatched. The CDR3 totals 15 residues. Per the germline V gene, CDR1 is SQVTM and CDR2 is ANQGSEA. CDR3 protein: CSVFLTSGATDTQYF. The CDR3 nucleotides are TGCAGCGTGTTCCTGACTAGCGGGGCCACAGATACGCAGTATTTT.

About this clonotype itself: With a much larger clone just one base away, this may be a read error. The CDR3 DNA reads TGCAGTGCTAGCCTAGCGGGCATCCAAGAGACCCAGTACTTC. It is translated as CSASLAGIQETQYF. V gene TRBV20-1 combines with J gene TRBJ2-5, with 8 positions matching TRBD2. CDR1 DFQATT and CDR2 SNEGSKA come from the germline V gene (reference sequence). Trimming removed 3 bases from V and 1 base from J; junction bases left unmatched: 4. This CDR3 region has 14 residues.

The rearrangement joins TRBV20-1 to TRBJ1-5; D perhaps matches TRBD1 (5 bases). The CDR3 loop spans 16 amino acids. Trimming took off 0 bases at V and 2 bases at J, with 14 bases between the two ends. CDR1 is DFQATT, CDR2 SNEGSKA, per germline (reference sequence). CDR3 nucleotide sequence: TGCAGTGCTAGAGATATCGTGGGGGGAGGCAATCAGCCCCAGCATTTT. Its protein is CSARDIVGGGNQPQHF.

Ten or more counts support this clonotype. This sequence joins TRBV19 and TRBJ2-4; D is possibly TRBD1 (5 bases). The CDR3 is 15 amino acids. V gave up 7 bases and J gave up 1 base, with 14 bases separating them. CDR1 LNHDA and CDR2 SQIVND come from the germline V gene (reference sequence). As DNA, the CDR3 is TGTGCCAGTATGGCCCCTAAGGGGGCCAAAAACATTCAGTACTTC. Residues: CASMAPKGAKNIQYF.

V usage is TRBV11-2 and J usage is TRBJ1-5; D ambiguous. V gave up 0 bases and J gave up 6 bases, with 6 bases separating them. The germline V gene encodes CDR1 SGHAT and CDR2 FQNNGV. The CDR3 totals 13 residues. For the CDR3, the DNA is TGTGCCAGCAGCTTAGATCGTCTTCAGCCCCAGCATTTT. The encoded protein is CASSLDRLQPQHF.

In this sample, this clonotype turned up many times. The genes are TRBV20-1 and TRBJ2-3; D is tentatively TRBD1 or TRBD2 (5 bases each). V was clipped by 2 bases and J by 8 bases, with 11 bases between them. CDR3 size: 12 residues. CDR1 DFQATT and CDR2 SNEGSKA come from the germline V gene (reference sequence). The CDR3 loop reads CSARSGAGTQYF. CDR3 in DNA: TGCAGTGCTAGATCCGGGGCGGGTACGCAGTATTTT.

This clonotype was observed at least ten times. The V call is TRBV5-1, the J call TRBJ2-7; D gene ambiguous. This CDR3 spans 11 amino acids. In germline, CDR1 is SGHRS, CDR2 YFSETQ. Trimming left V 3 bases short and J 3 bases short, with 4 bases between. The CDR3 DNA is TGCGCCAGCAGCTACGGCTACGAGCAGTACTTC. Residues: CASSYGYEQYF.

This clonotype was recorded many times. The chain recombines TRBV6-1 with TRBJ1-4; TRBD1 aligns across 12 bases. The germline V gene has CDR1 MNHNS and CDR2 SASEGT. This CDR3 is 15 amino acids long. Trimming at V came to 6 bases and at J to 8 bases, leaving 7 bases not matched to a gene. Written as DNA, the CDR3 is TGTGCCAGCAGCGCGGGACAGGGGGCGAAAGAAAAACTGTTTTTT. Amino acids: CASSAGQGAKEKLFF.

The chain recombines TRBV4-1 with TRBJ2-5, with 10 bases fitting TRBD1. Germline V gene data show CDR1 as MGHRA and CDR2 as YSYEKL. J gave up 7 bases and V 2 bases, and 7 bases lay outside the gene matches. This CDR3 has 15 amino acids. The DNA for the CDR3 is TGCGCCAGCAGCCAACAGACAGGGGGCGCGGGGACCCAGTACTTC. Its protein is CASSQQTGGAGTQYF.

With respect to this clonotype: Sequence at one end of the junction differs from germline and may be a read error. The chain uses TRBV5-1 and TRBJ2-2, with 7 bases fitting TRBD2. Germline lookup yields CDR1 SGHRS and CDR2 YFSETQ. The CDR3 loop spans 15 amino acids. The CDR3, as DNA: TGCGCCAGCAGCTTGGCCGGGGGGTCAGCCGGGGAGCTGTCTTTT. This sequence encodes CASSLAGGSAGELSF.

The CDR3 DNA reads as TGCAGTGCTAGAGATCGGAAGTGGACTTACCCGGGCGAGCAGTACTTC. Translated: CSARDRKWTYPGEQYF. J is TRBJ2-7 and V is TRBV20-1; D might be TRBD2 (5 bases). Trimming took off 0 bases at V and 6 bases at J, with 21 bases between the two ends. The CDR3 runs to 16 residues. Germline values: CDR1 DFQATT, CDR2 SNEGSKA (reference sequence).

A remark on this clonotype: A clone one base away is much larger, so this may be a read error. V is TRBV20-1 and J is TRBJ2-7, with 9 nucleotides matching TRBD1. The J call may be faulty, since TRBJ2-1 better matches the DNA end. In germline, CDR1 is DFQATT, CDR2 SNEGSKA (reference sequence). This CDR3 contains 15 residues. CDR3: CSARVHGQGKYEQFF. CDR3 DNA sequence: TGCAGTGCTAGAGTCCACGGACAGGGGAAGTACGAGCAGTTCTTC.

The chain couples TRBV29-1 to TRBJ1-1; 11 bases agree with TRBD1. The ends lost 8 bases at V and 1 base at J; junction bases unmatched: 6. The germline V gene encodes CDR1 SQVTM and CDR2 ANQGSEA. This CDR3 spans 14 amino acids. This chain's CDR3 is CSFRTGGPNTEAFF. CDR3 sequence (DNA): TGCAGCTTCAGGACAGGGGGCCCGAACACTGAAGCTTTCTTT.

The CDR3 reads CASSPGTSGYYEQYF. The CDR3 coding sequence is TGTGCCAGCAGCCCCGGGACTAGCGGTTATTACGAGCAGTACTTC. This chain connects TRBV3-1 to TRBJ2-7; the match to TRBD2 covers 11 bases. The CDR3 covers 15 residues. V lost 4 bases to trimming and J lost 4 bases; unmatched junction nucleotides: 6. Germline CDR1 reads LGHDT; CDR2 reads YNNKEL (reference sequence).

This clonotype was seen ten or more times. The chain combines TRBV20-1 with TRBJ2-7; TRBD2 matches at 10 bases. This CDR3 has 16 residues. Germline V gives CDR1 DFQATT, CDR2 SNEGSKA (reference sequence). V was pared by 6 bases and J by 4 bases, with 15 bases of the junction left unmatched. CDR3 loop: CSAQLLAGRLEYEQYF. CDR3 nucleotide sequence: TGCAGTGCCCAGCTACTAGCGGGGCGCCTCGAGTACGAGCAGTACTTC.

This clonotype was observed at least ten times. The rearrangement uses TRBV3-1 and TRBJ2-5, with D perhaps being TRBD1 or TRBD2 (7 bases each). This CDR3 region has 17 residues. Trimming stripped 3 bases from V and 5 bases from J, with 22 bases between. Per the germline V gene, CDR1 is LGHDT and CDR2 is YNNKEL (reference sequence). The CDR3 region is CASSHSSRHRGGETQYF. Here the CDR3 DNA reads TGTGCCAGCAGCCACTCTTCTAGGCACAGGGGAGGGGAGACCCAGTACTTC.